This TCR beta chain was found in a study of T-cell memory formation after mild COVID-19. This CDR3 comprises 15 residues. Germline assignment: CDR1 SGHVS and CDR2 FQNEAQ. V lost 1 base, J lost 5 bases, and 4 bases stayed unmatched. TCRdb reanalysed the 5' RACE reads using MiXCR and keeps one entry per CDR3 protein. Of 530,000 or so distinct CDR3 sequences listed, 17% are singletons. This clonotype was sampled from an adult woman who had mild COVID-19 (a few samples of this study predate the infection). Cell type and time point are not known. The chain recombines TRBV7-8 with TRBJ2-2, with TRBD2 matching over 7 bases. What was sequenced was PBMCs or a T cell subset sorted from them (not recorded which). CDR3 loop: CASSLEGGSTGELFF. The CDR3 DNA is TGTGCCAGCAGCTTAGAGGGAGGGAGTACCGGGGAGCTGTTTTTT.